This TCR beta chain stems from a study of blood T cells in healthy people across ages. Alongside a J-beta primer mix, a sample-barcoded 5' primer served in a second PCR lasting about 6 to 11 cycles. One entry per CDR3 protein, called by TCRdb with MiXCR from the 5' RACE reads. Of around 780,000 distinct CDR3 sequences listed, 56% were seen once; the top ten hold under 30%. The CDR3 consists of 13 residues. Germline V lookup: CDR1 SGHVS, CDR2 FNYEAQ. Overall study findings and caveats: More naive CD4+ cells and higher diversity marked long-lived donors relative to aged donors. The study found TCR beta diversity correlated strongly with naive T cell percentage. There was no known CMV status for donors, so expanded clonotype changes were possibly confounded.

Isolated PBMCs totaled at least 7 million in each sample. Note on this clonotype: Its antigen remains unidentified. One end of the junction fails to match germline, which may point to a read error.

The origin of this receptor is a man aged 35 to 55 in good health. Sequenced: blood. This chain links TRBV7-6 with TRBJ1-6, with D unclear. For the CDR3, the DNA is TGTGCCAGCAGATTAGACTATAATTCACCCCTCCACTTT. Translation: CASRLDYNSPLHF.